A single sample is the source of the 30 T cell receptor beta chains below, sequenced in a study of spatial heterogeneity in lung cancer. From the 5' RACE reads, TCRdb called clonotypes with MiXCR, one entry per CDR3 protein. The sample yields about 47,000 distinct CDR3 sequences, roughly 7.4% seen once. As to time point: blood at routine non-recurrence follow-up after resection. Whole RNA, which was extracted from tumor, nontumor lung tissue or frozen PBMC, was sequenced without any cell sorting. The sample was PBMCs, taken at follow-up. The origin of the receptors is a female donor with early-stage non-small cell lung cancer.

This clonotype was seen repeatedly, ten times or more. V gene TRBV6-2 or TRBV6-3 combines with J gene TRBJ2-3, with 8 nucleotides matching TRBD2. This CDR3 is 15 amino acids long. The germline gives CDR1 MNHEY, CDR2 SVGEGT. J lost 6 bases, V lost 4 bases, and 9 bases had no gene match. DNA of the CDR3: TGTGCCAGCAGTTCGGGGACTAGTACCGGCGATACGCAGTATTTT. Residues: CASSSGTSTGDTQYF.

This clonotype was picked up many times. This chain joins TRBV6-1 and TRBJ2-5, with D perhaps given as TRBD1 or TRBD2 (6 bases each). Germline V gene sequence: CDR1 MNHNS, CDR2 SASEGT. V lost 10 bases and J lost 5, with 17 bases in between. CDR3 length: 13 residues. The DNA for the CDR3 is TGTGCCACCTCCTCTGGGGGGCCCGAGACCCAGTACTTC. Translation gives CATSSGGPETQYF.

This clonotype was counted only a few times. This sequence joins TRBV6-5 and TRBJ2-2, with D unclear. The CDR3 consists of 17 residues. Germline CDR1 MNHEY, CDR2 SVGAGI. V lost 7 bases to trimming and J lost 2 bases, with 20 bases between them. Here the CDR3 DNA reads TGTGCCAGCACGCTTAGGACCCGGACGGCTAACACCGGGGAGCTGTTTTTT. Translating it yields CASTLRTRTANTGELFF.

This clonotype was seen more than once but under ten times. The genes are TRBV4-1 and TRBJ1-6; D not resolved. The CDR3 sequence is 15 residues long. The germline V and J ends were trimmed by 1 base and 3 bases, with 7 bases remaining between them. Germline CDR1 MGHRA, CDR2 YSYEKL. The CDR3 loop is CASSQGAGYNSPLHF. In DNA form, the CDR3 reads TGCGCCAGCAGCCAAGGGGCGGGCTATAATTCACCCCTCCACTTT.

This clonotype was detected ten times or more. The V gene is TRBV12-3 or TRBV12-4, the J gene TRBJ2-2; 7 bases fit TRBD1. V gave up 5 bases and J gave up 4 bases; unmatched junction bases: 7. The CDR3 consists of 15 residues. The CDR3 loop is CASSPPGQSTGELFF. The CDR3 nucleotides are TGTGCCAGCAGTCCGCCGGGACAGTCCACCGGGGAGCTGTTTTTT.

The CDR3 sequence is CASSGAPYEQYF. The CDR3 DNA reads TGTGCCAGCAGCGGCGCCCCCTACGAGCAGTACTTC. The genes are TRBV21-1 and TRBJ2-7; the DNA was not used to check the table's D call, TRBD1. TRBV21-1 is flagged as a pseudogene. The CDR3 contains 12 residues.

In its sample, this clonotype was seen many times. The chain couples TRBV2 to TRBJ2-1, with TRBD1 as a possible D gene (6 bases). Deletions cut 4 bases from V and 5 bases from J, with 18 bases between. Per the germline V gene, CDR1 is SNHLY and CDR2 is FYNNEI. This CDR3 has 16 residues. CDR3 coding DNA: TGTGCCAGCAGTGGGAGCGTCCGGGACAATAACAATGAGCAGTTCTTC. It codes for CASSGSVRDNNNEQFF.

A few counts support this clonotype. The chain is built from TRBV4-3 and TRBJ2-7; possibly TRBD2 for D (6 bases). Trimming took off 0 bases at V and 2 bases at J, with 17 bases between the two ends. CDR1 and CDR2 (germline): LGHNA, YSLEER. CDR3 size: 17 residues. CDR3 coding DNA: TGCGCCAGCAGCCAAGAGGTTGCGGGAATGGGCGCCTACGAGCAGTACTTC. This codes for CASSQEVAGMGAYEQYF.

This clonotype was detected many times. This sequence joins TRBV7-2 and TRBJ2-5; D may correspond to TRBD1 or TRBD2 (5 bases each). Trimming shortened V by 5 bases and J by 5 bases, and 18 bases separated the two germline ends. Germline lookup yields CDR1 SGHTA and CDR2 FQGNSA. The CDR3 consists of 15 residues. In DNA form, the CDR3 reads TGTGCCAGCAGCCCCGGCATGCGAGGGACGGAGACCCAGTACTTC. Protein product: CASSPGMRGTETQYF.

This clonotype appeared many times. J is TRBJ2-7 and V is TRBV12-3 or TRBV12-4, with D perhaps matching TRBD1 (6 bases). V gave up 5 bases and J gave up 7 bases, with 18 bases separating them. The CDR3 is 14 residues long. The CDR3 sequence is CASSISGDPLEQYF. The CDR3 DNA reads TGTGCCAGCAGTATCTCAGGGGATCCTCTGGAGCAGTACTTC.

The rearrangement uses TRBV5-1 and TRBJ2-2; D may be TRBD1 (6 bases). In germline, CDR1 is SGHRS, CDR2 YFSETQ. There are 14 residues in the CDR3. Trimming pared 3 bases from V and 1 base from J, leaving 7 bases between. CDR3 loop: CASSSQGNTGELFF. The CDR3 region has the DNA TGCGCCAGCAGCTCACAGGGGAACACCGGGGAGCTGTTTTTT.

This chain connects TRBV25-1 to TRBJ2-1; D possibly corresponds to TRBD2 (5 bases). Germline lookup yields CDR1 MGHDK and CDR2 SYGVNS. The CDR3 consists of 15 residues. V was clipped by 4 bases and J by 12 bases, with 22 bases between them. Written as DNA, the CDR3 is TGTGCCAGCAGTGGTCCACTAGACTCCGGAAAGGCGCAGTTCTTC. It yields the protein CASSGPLDSGKAQFF.

The chain combines TRBV7-9 with TRBJ1-1; the D gene is possibly TRBD1 (6 bases). Trimming stripped 1 base from V and 4 bases from J, with 7 bases between. The CDR3 contains 13 residues. Germline values: CDR1 SEHNR, CDR2 FQNEAQ (reference sequence). DNA for the CDR3: TGTGCCAGCAGCTTAGAAGGGGGCACTGAAGCTTTCTTT. It is translated as CASSLEGGTEAFF. Full variable domain (outside the CDR3, taken from reference TRBV7-9 and TRBJ1-1): DTGVSQNPRHKITKRGQNVTFRCDPISEHNRLYWYRQTLGQGPEFLTYFQNEAQLEKSRLLSDRFSAERPKGSFSTLEIQRTEQGDSAMYLCASSLEGGTEAFFGQGTRLTVV.

This sequence joins TRBV5-8 and TRBJ2-1, with 8 bases matching TRBD2. The length of the CDR3 is 15 residues. Looked up from germline, CDR1 is SGHTS and CDR2 is YDEGEE. With 4 bases clipped from V and 4 bases from J, the junction kept 7 bases outside the gene matches. In nucleotides, the CDR3 is TGTGCCAGCAGCGTTAGCGGGGTCCTTTACAATGAGCAGTTCTTC. Its translation is CASSVSGVLYNEQFF.

Ten or more counts support this clonotype. V is TRBV6-5 and J is TRBJ2-7, with D possibly matching TRBD1 (6 bases). The CDR3 extends over 17 amino acids. V lost 0 bases to trimming and J lost 7 bases, with 22 bases between them. The germline CDR1 and CDR2 sequences are MNHEY and SVGAGI. The CDR3 protein is CASSYSNTVRGVAEQYF. The CDR3 DNA sequence: TGTGCCAGCAGTTACTCGAATACAGTCAGGGGAGTCGCGGAGCAGTACTTC.

In its sample, this clonotype was seen many times. V usage is TRBV5-1 and J usage is TRBJ1-5; 7 nucleotides line up with TRBD1. The V segment lost 5 bases and the J segment 2 bases; nucleotides outside the gene matches: 7. The CDR3 consists of 15 residues. The V gene's germline CDR1 is SGHRS and CDR2 YFSETQ. The CDR3 region has the DNA TGCGCCAGCAGTCCGACAGGGTTGGGCAATCAGCCCCAGCATTTT. Residues: CASSPTGLGNQPQHF.

There are a few counts of this clonotype. V usage is TRBV3-1 and J usage is TRBJ2-7; D might be TRBD1 (6 bases). The CDR3 covers 15 residues. V dropped 3 bases and J dropped 1 base, with 13 bases sitting between them. Per germline, CDR1 LGHDT and CDR2 YNNKEL (reference sequence). CDR3 sequence (DNA): TGTGCCAGCAGCCAGGGTCGACAGGCGTCCTACGAGCAGTACTTC. It yields the protein CASSQGRQASYEQYF.

This clonotype was found many times. The gene calls are TRBV2 and TRBJ2-3, with 10 bases identical to TRBD2. Trimming took 7 bases from V and 5 from J; bases not matched to a gene: 15. CDR1 and CDR2 (germline): SNHLY, FYNNEI. The CDR3 spans 17 residues. CDR3 sequence reads: CASNGDWLAGAGDTQYF. As DNA, the CDR3 is TGTGCCAGCAACGGAGACTGGCTAGCGGGGGCGGGAGATACGCAGTATTTT.

This clonotype was picked up many times. The chain recombines TRBV7-9 with TRBJ1-4; D gene ambiguous. The germline gives CDR1 SEHNR, CDR2 FQNEAQ (reference sequence). This CDR3 is 12 amino acids long. V lost 3 bases to trimming and J lost 7 bases, with 6 bases between them. In DNA form, the CDR3 reads TGTGCCAGCAGCTTGCTCGGTGAAAAACTGTTTTTT. Residues: CASSLLGEKLFF.

Notes on this clonotype: A single base separates this from a much larger clone, so it may be a read error. The chain has TRBV4-2 and TRBJ2-3; D is uncertain. V was clipped by 0 bases and J by 6 bases, with 16 bases between them. The germline V gene has CDR1 LGHNA and CDR2 YNFKEQ. The CDR3 covers 16 residues. The CDR3 is CASSQDLSVEADTQYF. As DNA, the CDR3 is TGTGCCAGCAGCCAAGATCTCTCAGTTGAGGCGGATACGCAGTATTTT.

V and J are TRBV3-1 and TRBJ1-1; no firm D call. Trimming removed 1 base at V and 4 bases at J, with 10 bases between. Germline V CDR1 and CDR2: LGHDT, YNNKEL (reference sequence). CDR3 size: 14 residues. CDR3 amino acids: CASSQVASSTEAFF. CDR3 coding DNA: TGTGCCAGCAGCCAAGTCGCTTCTAGCACTGAAGCTTTCTTT.

This chain connects TRBV5-1 to TRBJ2-3; 7 bases map to TRBD2. The junction had 5 bases not matched to a gene; V was cut back by 2 bases and J by 2 bases. CDR3 length: 15 residues. Germline assignment: CDR1 SGHRS and CDR2 YFSETQ. The CDR3 DNA reads TGCGCCAGCAGCTTCGGGGGGAGTAACACAGATACGCAGTATTTT. Translation gives CASSFGGSNTDTQYF.

This clonotype was counted a few times. V gene TRBV30 combines with J gene TRBJ1-5; D possibly corresponds to TRBD1 (5 bases). Germline V CDR1 and CDR2: GTSNPN, SVGIG (reference sequence). The V and J ends lost 2 bases and 3 bases respectively, with 17 bases between them. This CDR3 spans 16 amino acids. The CDR3 nucleotides read TGTGCCTGGAGTAAGATGGGACGGGCGAACAATCAGCCCCAGCATTTT. Translation gives CAWSKMGRANNQPQHF.

The gene calls are TRBV5-6 and TRBJ2-1; D unresolved. Trimming removed 7 bases at V and 0 bases at J, with 17 bases between. Germline assignment: CDR1 SGHDT and CDR2 YYEEEE. The length of the CDR3 is 16 residues. CDR3 nucleotides: TGTGCCAGCGTAAAACGGGCATTCATCTCCTACAATGAGCAGTTCTTC. It translates to CASVKRAFISYNEQFF.

This clonotype was seen many times. CDR3 DNA sequence: TGCAGTGCTGGACGGGGACAGGGGGCATATAGCAATCAGCCCCAGCATTTT. It encodes CSAGRGQGAYSNQPQHF. This chain connects TRBV20-1 to TRBJ1-5, with 12 nucleotides matching TRBD1. Trimming removed 5 bases from V and 0 bases from J; junction bases left unmatched: 8. The germline gives CDR1 DFQATT, CDR2 SNEGSKA (reference sequence). This CDR3 spans 17 amino acids.

This clonotype was observed a handful of times. V is TRBV5-4 and J is TRBJ2-3; D is possibly TRBD2 (5 bases). V shed 4 bases and J shed 5 bases, with 17 bases lying between them. Germline lookup yields CDR1 SGHNT and CDR2 YYREEE (reference sequence). This CDR3 has 15 residues. The DNA of the CDR3 is TGTGCCAGCAGCCCAAGCGGCAGCGGACGAGATACGCAGTATTTT. Its translation is CASSPSGSGRDTQYF.

This clonotype appeared a single time. A much larger clone is a single base away; this may be a read error. The chain links TRBV7-2 to TRBJ2-1; 7 bases are a match to TRBD1. The CDR3 extends over 14 amino acids. Trimming removed 7 bases from V and 6 bases from J; junction bases left unmatched: 9. CDR1 and CDR2 (germline): SGHTA, FQGNSA. CDR3 protein: CASTLGQTCNEQFF. For the CDR3, the DNA is TGTGCCAGCACCTTGGGACAGACCTGCAATGAGCAGTTCTTC.

This clonotype has a count of ten or more. The chain joins TRBV6-1 to TRBJ1-4; D is undetermined. V was clipped by 6 bases and J by 0 bases, with 11 bases between them. This CDR3 is 15 amino acids long. Germline CDR1 and CDR2: MNHNS and SASEGT. Here the CDR3 DNA reads TGTGCCAGCAGGGTCCTGGGCGCAACTAATGAAAAACTGTTTTTT. Translated, it gives CASRVLGATNEKLFF.

In this sample, this clonotype turned up many times. The rearrangement links TRBV5-1 to TRBJ2-7; maybe TRBD1 (6 bases). Trimming removed 3 bases from V and 4 bases from J, with 14 bases in between. Germline CDR1 SGHRS, CDR2 YFSETQ. CDR3 length: 14 amino acids. CDR3 nucleotides: TGCGCCAGCAGCTCGTCCCGGGACATTTACGAGCAGTACTTC. It specifies CASSSSRDIYEQYF.

This clonotype was counted ten times or more. The chain employs TRBV2 and TRBJ1-5; D not resolved. The CDR3 covers 15 residues. The germline CDR1 and CDR2 sequences are SNHLY and FYNNEI. V lost 3 bases and J lost 0, with 9 bases in between. CDR3 loop: CASSEDGYSNQPQHF. Here the CDR3 DNA reads TGTGCCAGCAGTGAGGACGGATATAGCAATCAGCCCCAGCATTTT.